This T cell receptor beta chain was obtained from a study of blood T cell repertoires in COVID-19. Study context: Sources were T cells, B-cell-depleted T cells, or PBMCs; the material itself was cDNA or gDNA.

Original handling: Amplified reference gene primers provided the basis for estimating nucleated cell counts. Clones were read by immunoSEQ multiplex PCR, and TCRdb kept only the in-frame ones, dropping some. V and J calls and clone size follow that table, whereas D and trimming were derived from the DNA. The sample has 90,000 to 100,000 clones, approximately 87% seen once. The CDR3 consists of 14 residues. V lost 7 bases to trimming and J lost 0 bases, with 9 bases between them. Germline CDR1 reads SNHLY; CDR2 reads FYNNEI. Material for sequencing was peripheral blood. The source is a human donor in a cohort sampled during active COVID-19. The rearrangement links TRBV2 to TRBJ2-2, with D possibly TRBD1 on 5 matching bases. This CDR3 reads CASIKGANTGELFF. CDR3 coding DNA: TGTGCCAGCATTAAAGGGGCGAACACCGGGGAGCTGTTTTTT.